This is a list of T cell receptor beta chains from one sample in a study of cytomegalovirus exposure and HLA in healthy donors. This table comes from immunoSEQ multiplex PCR, and its TCRdb copy is limited to in-frame clones, with some not included. This listing includes tens of thousands of clones. Sequencing used PBMCs. The source is a woman younger than 45 in good health and CMV-seronegative. Each CDR3 is given with its conserved first and last residue. The D gene is left open where the match is weak.

V	J	D	CDR3	DNA
TRBV5-1	TRBJ1-2	TRBD1	CASSTGTASNYGYTF	TGCGCCAGCAGCACCGGGACAGCCTCTAACTATGGCTACACCTTC
TRBV11-3	TRBJ2-6	TRBD1	CASSPGQAVSGANVLTF	TGTGCCAGCAGCCCGGGACAGGCAGTCTCTGGGGCCAACGTCCTGACTTTC
TRBV2	TRBJ2-7	.	CASSFQIYEQYF	TGTGCCAGCAGTTTCCAGATATACGAGCAGTACTTC
TRBV2	TRBJ1-5	.	CASTSTEFSNQPQHF	TGTGCCAGCACCTCGACAGAGTTCAGCAATCAGCCCCAGCATTTT
TRBV6-1	TRBJ1-6	.	CASSEPRDTVSPLHF	TGTGCCAGCAGTGAACCCCGGGACACAGTTTCACCCCTCCACTTT
TRBV6-1	TRBJ2-2	.	CASSELRNTGELFF	TGTGCCAGCAGTGAACTGAGGAACACCGGGGAGCTGTTTTTT
TRBV4-1	TRBJ1-1	.	CASSQQVTNTEAFF	TGCGCCAGCAGCCAACAGGTAACCAACACTGAAGCTTTCTTT
TRBV11-2	TRBJ2-7	TRBD2	CASSLIAGPPYEQYF	TGTGCCAGCAGCCTCATAGCGGGGCCTCCCTACGAGCAGTACTTC
TRBV6-1	TRBJ1-1	TRBD1	CASSVIGQGVEAFF	TGTGCCAGCAGTGTAATAGGACAGGGGGTTGAGGCTTTCTTT
TRBV29-1	TRBJ2-7	TRBD1	CSVGGTGSYEQYF	TGCAGCGTTGGCGGGACAGGATCCTACGAGCAGTACTTC
TRBV6-1	TRBJ1-2	.	CASSLQDLNYGYTF	TGTGCCAGCAGCCTACAGGACCTTAACTATGGCTACACCTTC
TRBV15	TRBJ2-2	.	CATSMGTWNTGELFF	TGTGCCACCAGCATGGGGACATGGAACACCGGGGAGCTGTTTTTT
TRBV6-1	TRBJ1-6	TRBD1	CASSGSGQGKGDNSPLHF	TGTGCCAGCAGTGGGTCGGGACAGGGAAAGGGGGATAATTCACCCCTCCACTTT
TRBV29-1	TRBJ2-5	.	CSVNWKLKENQYF	TGCAGCGTTAACTGGAAACTAAAAGAGAACCAGTACTTC
TRBV7-2	TRBJ2-7	TRBD1	CASSRDRIYEQYF	TGTGCCAGCAGCAGGGACAGGATCTACGAGCAGTACTTC
TRBV6-5	TRBJ2-7	.	CASSPRIGAYEQYF	TGTGCCAGCAGTCCCCGTATAGGGGCTTACGAGCAGTACTTC
TRBV5-4	TRBJ2-2	TRBD1	CASSTLGQPSGTGELFF	TGTGCCAGCAGCACCCTGGGACAGCCTTCAGGGACCGGGGAGCTGTTTTTT